This T cell receptor beta chain was recovered during a study of T cells after posttransplantation cyclophosphamide. Study findings and constraints: Skin or GI-infiltrating T cells shared few TRB sequences with blood. Donor-recipient repertoire similarity was low at 1-2 months, rising over year one. TRB clonality was highly associated with recipient CMV seropositivity and reactivation.

J gave up 2 bases and V 6 bases, and 3 bases lay outside the gene matches. The V gene's germline CDR1 is SQVTM and CDR2 ANQGSEA. This CDR3 spans 14 amino acids. TCRdb's table, derived via immunoSEQ multiplex PCR, lists solely in-frame clones and lacks some. The repertoire consists of about 36,000 clones, none detected only once. This clone was seen ten or more times. What it binds is unknown. On the day of bone marrow donation, the related graft donor provided peripheral blood. Sequenced input: PBMCs. The V call is TRBV29-1, the J call TRBJ2-3, with TRBD2 matching over 12 bases. The TCR originated in a girl between 10 and 17 years old in good health, CMV-negative, and a related stem cell transplant donor. The CDR3 reads CSVTSGGFTDTQYF. DNA for the CDR3: TGCAGCGTGACTAGCGGGGGTTTCACAGATACGCAGTATTTT.